This is a list of T cell receptor beta chains from one sample in a study of response to subunit inactivated influenza vaccine. TCRdb used MiXCR to reprocess the RT-PCR reads, holding one entry per CDR3 protein. The repertoire holds some 540,000 distinct CDR3 sequences, roughly 25% seen once, with roughly 2.8% in the top ten. The same data also contributed to another study, on T cells expressing NK-cell markers.

Sequencing was performed on CD4+ T cells sorted from PBMCs, taken 11 to 12 days after vaccination. These TCRs come from a man in his fifties or sixties who received an inactivated influenza vaccine. Both conserved end residues are part of each CDR3. Each record gives: V gene, clone size, J gene, D gene, CDR3 DNA, CDR3 protein. D genes are given only for firm matches. The size entry is marked missing in some rows and otherwise reads once, few, many or a size class.

TRBV20-1	NA	TRBJ2-7	TRBD1	TGCAGTGCTAGCGAACAGGGGGTCTCCTACGAGCAGTACTTC	CSASEQGVSYEQYF
TRBV6-2/TRBV6-3	few	TRBJ1-1	TRBD1	TGTGCCAGCAGTAAGACAGGGATCACTGAAGCTTTCTTT	CASSKTGITEAFF
TRBV29-1	many	TRBJ2-7	TRBD1	TGCAGCGTGGGGACAGGGGGTCGGCACGAGCAGTACTTC	CSVGTGGRHEQYF
TRBV5-1	few	TRBJ2-7	TRBD1	TGCGCCAGCAGCGGAGGACAGGGGGACGGCGAGCAGTACTTC	CASSGGQGDGEQYF
TRBV28	NA	TRBJ2-7	TRBD1	TGTGCCAGCAGGGGGACAGGGGGCGGAGGTAGATCCTACGAGCAGTACTTC	CASRGTGGGGRSYEQYF
TRBV7-2	NA	TRBJ2-2	TRBD1	TGTGCCAGCAGCACAAGACAGGGGGCCACCGGGGAGCTGTTTTTT	CASSTRQGATGELFF
TRBV4-3	NA	TRBJ1-1	NA	TGCGCCAGCAGCCAACGTCGGATGAACACTGAAGCTTTCTTT	CASSQRRMNTEAFF
TRBV7-2	NA	TRBJ1-2	TRBD1	TGTGCCAGCAGCTTAGTTGAGGGGGCGCTTGGCTACACCTTC	CASSLVEGALGYTF
TRBV25-1	NA	TRBJ2-3	NA	TGTGCCAGCGTAGCGGCGGTCACAGATACGCAGTATTTT	CASVAAVTDTQYF
TRBV19	NA	TRBJ2-5	TRBD1	TGTGCCAGTAGTATCCGGGACAGGCCGACCCAGTACTTC	CASSIRDRPTQYF
TRBV2	NA	TRBJ2-5	NA	TGTGCCAGCAGTCAACAGGGTAGAGAGACCCAGTACTTC	CASSQQGRETQYF
TRBV7-6	NA	TRBJ2-1	TRBD2	TGTGCCAGCAGCCCAGGGACTAGCGGGAGGTTGTACAATGAGCAGTTCTTC	CASSPGTSGRLYNEQFF
TRBV5-1	NA	TRBJ2-2	NA	TGCGCCAGTAGGTCGGCGATAAACACCGGGGAGCTGTTTTTT	CASRSAINTGELFF
TRBV7-9	NA	TRBJ2-6	NA	TGTGCCAGCAGCTTACAGACAGGTGGCGACGGGGCCAACGTCCTGACTTTC	CASSLQTGGDGANVLTF
TRBV27	NA	TRBJ2-1	NA	TGTGCCAGCAGTTTGGGAGCGCAGACCTACAATGAGCAGTTCTTC	CASSLGAQTYNEQFF
TRBV21-1	NA	TRBJ1-1	NA	TGTGCCAGCAGCTCCCGGCCGGGACAGGGGAACACTGAAGCTTTCTTT	CASSSRPGQGNTEAFF
TRBV3-1	NA	TRBJ2-7	TRBD2	TGTGCCAGCAGCCTGGGAGGGGACCTCTACGAGCAGTACTTC	CASSLGGDLYEQYF
TRBV3-1	once	TRBJ1-5	NA	TGTGCCAGCAGCCAAGATCAGGGAAACAATCAGCCCCAGCATTTT	CASSQDQGNNQPQHF
TRBV7-9	few	TRBJ2-7	TRBD2	TGTGCCAGCAGCCCCGAAGCGGGAGGGCCAAACGAGCAGTACTTC	CASSPEAGGPNEQYF
TRBV7-2	NA	TRBJ2-4	NA	TGTGCCAGCAGCTTAGATTCGGGGTTAGCCAAAAACATTCAGTACTTC	CASSLDSGLAKNIQYF
TRBV12-3/TRBV12-4	NA	TRBJ2-3	TRBD1	TGTGCCAGCAGTCGACAGGGCCCCCATCTGTATTTT	CASSRQGPHLYF
TRBV18	NA	TRBJ1-2	NA	TGTGCCAGCTCACCTCCAGGTTGGGTTGGCTACACCTTC	CASSPPGWVGYTF
TRBV11-2	few	TRBJ2-7	NA	TGTGCCAGCAGCGGGGCCGTCACCTACGAGCAGTACTTC	CASSGAVTYEQYF
TRBV9	NA	TRBJ2-3	TRBD2	TGTGCCAGCAGCGTAGTGGCGGGAGGGAGCACAGATACGCAGTATTTT	CASSVVAGGSTDTQYF
TRBV28	few	TRBJ2-7	TRBD2	TGTGCCAGCAGTTTCACAGGGAGGGGACTAGCGGGGTACGAGCAGTACTTC	CASSFTGRGLAGYEQYF
TRBV13	few	TRBJ2-2	NA	TGTGCCAGCACCCACAGGAACGCGAACACCGGGGAGCTGTTTTTT	CASTHRNANTGELFF
TRBV12-3/TRBV12-4	NA	TRBJ1-5	NA	TGTGCCAGCAGTTTACAGGGCGCCAATCAGCCCCAGCATTTT	CASSLQGANQPQHF
TRBV5-1	NA	TRBJ2-5	NA	TGCGCCAGCAGCTTGGAGGGCAGTCCCTGGGAGACCCAGTACTTC	CASSLEGSPWETQYF
TRBV29-1	NA	TRBJ2-5	TRBD1	TGCAGCGTTCCCAGGGGACAGGGCTGGACCCAGTACTTC	CSVPRGQGWTQYF
TRBV3-1	few	TRBJ1-1	NA	TGTGCCAGCAGCCAAGATCCAGGGGTAGCTTTCTTT	CASSQDPGVAFF
TRBV6-5	few	TRBJ2-7	NA	TGTGCCAGGGGGACCTCCTACGAGCAGTACTTC	CARGTSYEQYF
TRBV28	NA	TRBJ1-5	TRBD1	TGTGCCAGCAGTACCGGGACAGGGGGCGGTCAGCCCCAGCATTTT	CASSTGTGGGQPQHF
TRBV12-3/TRBV12-4	NA	TRBJ1-1	TRBD1	TGTGCCAGCAGTATATCTCGGACAGGGGCCACTGAAGCTTTCTTT	CASSISRTGATEAFF
TRBV30	once	TRBJ1-2	NA	TGTGCCTCAGGGTGGAATGGCTACACCTTC	CASGWNGYTF
TRBV7-2	few	TRBJ2-1	NA	TGTGCCAGCAGATTCGACAGATACAATGAGCAGTTCTTC	CASRFDRYNEQFF
TRBV2	NA	TRBJ1-1	NA	TGTGCCAGCAGGAGGGGATCTGAAGCTTTCTTT	CASRRGSEAFF